This T cell receptor (beta chain) was recorded in a study of T cells in Graves' hyperthyroidism and ophthalmopathy. CDR1 is LGHNA and CDR2 is YNFKEQ in the germline V gene. The germline V and J ends were trimmed by 0 bases and 5 bases, with 11 bases remaining between them. The CDR3 is made up of 15 amino acids. There were TCR beta CDR3 regions amplified from RNA transcripts. The study used the HTBI primer set for a first-round RT-PCR of the TCR CDR3. TCRdb reanalysed the multiplex PCR reads using MiXCR and keeps one entry per CDR3 protein. Of about 360,000 distinct CDR3 sequences in the sample, about 13% were seen once. Patients having uncontrolled infection, another autoimmune disease, pregnancy or lactation were not included. In this sample, this clonotype turned up a few times.

The sample comprised blood. This chain joins TRBV4-2 and TRBJ2-1; possible D gene TRBD2, 6 bases. This sequence was found in a woman between 18 and 29 years old with Graves' hyperthyroidism. CDR3 DNA: TGTGCCAGCAGCCAAGATCTTACGGGGGACAATGAGCAGTTCTTC. Residues: CASSQDLTGDNEQFF.